Listed below are T cell receptor beta chains from one sample, sequenced in a study of OX40 agonist ivuxolimab in advanced cancers. Measured with immunoSEQ multiplex PCR; TCRdb has only the in-frame clones, and not every one. The table has over 45,000 clones, just under 85% seen once. Sequencing used CD4+ or CD8+ T cells sorted from blood, obtained in a trial of the OX40 agonist ivuxolimab. The source of these receptors is an adult with an advanced solid tumor such as melanoma, head and neck, liver or kidney cancer. The CDR3 runs from the conserved cysteine through the conserved F or W. A D gene is named only where the DNA matches it firmly. Rows may omit the clone size; those that give it use once, few, many or a size class.

TRBJ2-1 | TRBV6-5 | NA | NA | CASSHRTEQFF | TGTGCCAGCAGTCACAGGACAGAGCAGTTCTTC
TRBJ2-1 | TRBV7-3 | NA | NA | CASSSERSSYNEQFF | TGTGCCAGCAGCTCGGAGCGTAGCTCCTACAATGAGCAGTTCTTC
TRBJ1-2 | TRBV7-3 | NA | NA | CASSPNPQVGYGYTF | TGTGCCAGCAGCCCTAATCCTCAGGTCGGCTATGGCTACACCTTC
TRBJ1-5 | TRBV5-1 | NA | NA | CASSRDGDQPQHF | TGCGCCAGCAGCCGGGACGGCGATCAGCCCCAGCATTTT
TRBJ2-2 | TRBV7-2 | NA | NA | CASSLVFGALGTGELFF | TGTGCCAGCAGCTTAGTCTTCGGGGCTCTGGGCACCGGGGAGCTGTTTTTT
TRBJ2-4 | TRBV7-6 | TRBD1 | NA | CASSLPDRGLGNIQYF | TGTGCCAGCAGCTTACCTGACAGGGGGCTAGGGAACATTCAGTACTTC
TRBJ1-2 | TRBV5-4 | NA | NA | CASSLDLKESNYGYTF | TGTGCCAGCAGCTTGGACTTAAAGGAGAGTAACTATGGCTACACCTTC
TRBJ1-5 | TRBV2 | NA | NA | CASSVVGGADQPQHF | TGTGCCAGCAGTGTGGTGGGGGGAGCGGATCAGCCCCAGCATTTT
TRBJ2-3 | TRBV10-3 | TRBD2 | NA | CATRLALAGGGDTQYF | TGTGCCACCCGGTTGGCGCTAGCGGGGGGAGGAGATACGCAGTATTTT
TRBJ2-5 | TRBV4-3 | NA | NA | CASSQDRLYQETQYF | TGCGCCAGCAGCCAAGACAGACTATATCAAGAGACCCAGTACTTC
TRBJ2-7 | TRBV7-9 | NA | NA | CASSLDSFSYEQYF | TGTGCCAGCAGCTTAGACAGCTTCTCCTACGAGCAGTACTTC
TRBJ2-3 | TRBV5-1 | NA | NA | CASSLSPSDTQYF | TGCGCCAGCAGCTTGTCCCCTTCGGATACGCAGTATTTT
TRBJ2-5 | TRBV4-3 | NA | NA | CASSPIWETQYF | TGCGCCAGCAGCCCCATCTGGGAGACCCAGTACTTC
TRBJ1-2 | TRBV30 | NA | NA | CAWTQNYGYTF | TGTGCCTGGACACAGAACTATGGCTACACCTTC
TRBJ2-1 | TRBV6-1 | NA | NA | CASSMLGEQFF | TGTGCCAGCAGTATGCTGGGGGAGCAGTTCTTC
TRBJ1-1 | TRBV2 | NA | NA | CASIQRPFAEAFF | TGTGCCAGCATACAACGCCCCTTTGCTGAAGCTTTCTTT
TRBJ2-1 | TRBV7-2 | TRBD2 | NA | CASSFRTSGYNEQFF | TGTGCCAGCAGCTTCAGGACTAGCGGGTACAATGAGCAGTTCTTC
TRBJ2-7 | TRBV30 | TRBD2 | NA | CAWRHLGGGISYEQYF | TGTGCCTGGAGGCACCTTGGGGGAGGGATCTCCTACGAGCAGTACTTC
TRBJ2-7 | TRBV7-2 | NA | NA | CASSLAAGHHSYEQYF | TGTGCCAGCAGCTTAGCGGCGGGCCACCACTCCTACGAGCAGTACTTC
TRBJ2-7 | TRBV15 | NA | once | CATSPPRLGSYEQYF | TGTGCCACCAGCCCCCCACGCCTGGGTTCCTACGAGCAGTACTTC
TRBJ2-2 | TRBV5-6 | TRBD2 | NA | CASIRRAGGRTGELFF | TGTGCCAGCATCCGACGAGCGGGAGGGCGCACCGGGGAGCTGTTTTTT
TRBJ2-1 | TRBV7-8 | TRBD2 | few | CASSHPTTTRYSGRYNEQFF | TGTGCCAGCAGCCATCCCACAACGACTAGATATAGCGGGCGGTACAATGAGCAGTTCTTC
TRBJ1-1 | TRBV18 | NA | NA | CASAEESGGTEAFF | TGTGCCAGCGCCGAAGAGAGCGGAGGCACTGAAGCTTTCTTT
TRBJ2-2 | TRBV11-2 | NA | NA | CASSLAPHTGELFF | TGTGCCAGCAGCCTAGCCCCCCACACCGGGGAGCTGTTTTTT
TRBJ2-5 | TRBV7-9 | TRBD1 | NA | CASSFRDRAKETQYF | TGTGCCAGCAGCTTCCGGGACAGGGCTAAAGAGACCCAGTACTTC
TRBJ2-7 | TRBV19 | NA | NA | CASSKGLNYEQYF | TGTGCCAGTAGTAAAGGCTTGAACTACGAGCAGTACTTC
TRBJ2-5 | TRBV5-1 | NA | NA | CASSVSGVRLETQYF | TGCGCCAGCAGCGTTAGCGGAGTACGGTTAGAGACCCAGTACTTC
TRBJ1-1 | TRBV5-4 | NA | once | CASSLQNTEAFF | TGTGCCAGCAGCTTACAGAACACTGAAGCTTTCTTT
TRBJ1-3 | TRBV25-1 | NA | once | CASSRTTRSGNTIYF | TGTGCCAGCAGTAGGACCACTCGATCTGGAAACACCATATATTTT
TRBJ1-5 | TRBV19 | NA | NA | CASSIGPQDYSNQPQHF | TGTGCCAGTAGTATAGGCCCACAAGACTATAGCAATCAGCCCCAGCATTTT
TRBJ2-7 | TRBV4-1 | TRBD2 | NA | CASSQTSFALQQYF | TGCGCCAGCAGCCAGACTAGCTTCGCATTGCAGCAGTACTTC
TRBJ1-1 | TRBV7-3 | NA | NA | CASSPDLNTEAFF | TGTGCCAGCAGCCCGGACCTGAACACTGAAGCTTTCTTT
TRBJ1-2 | TRBV30 | TRBD1 | NA | CAWYRDRSLMNYGYTF | TGTGCCTGGTACCGGGACAGGTCGCTGATGAACTATGGCTACACCTTC
TRBJ2-3 | TRBV6-6 | NA | NA | CASNRQTLGTDTQYF | TGTGCCAGCAACCGACAGACCCTAGGCACAGATACGCAGTATTTT
TRBJ2-1 | TRBV5-4 | TRBD2 | NA | CASSFPGTRNEQFF | TGTGCCAGCAGCTTCCCCGGGACTAGGAATGAGCAGTTCTTC
TRBJ2-6 | TRBV27 | NA | NA | CASSHMPLLGANVLTF | TGTGCCAGCAGCCATATGCCTCTACTCGGGGCCAACGTCCTGACTTTC
TRBJ2-2 | TRBV5-4 | NA | NA | CASSPGARGGTGELFF | TGTGCCAGCAGCCCCGGGGCGAGAGGTGGTACTGGGGAGCTGTTTTTT
TRBJ2-5 | TRBV29-1 | NA | NA | CSVEGDGEETQYF | TGCAGCGTTGAGGGGGACGGAGAAGAGACCCAGTACTTC
TRBJ2-4 | TRBV5-1 | NA | NA | CASSLARLGGAKNIQYF | TGCGCCAGCAGCTTGGCCAGGCTGGGGGGAGCCAAAAACATTCAGTACTTC
TRBJ2-7 | TRBV5-1 | NA | NA | CASSRTATYEQYF | TGCGCCAGCAGCCGGACAGCCACCTACGAGCAGTACTTC
TRBJ2-2 | TRBV19 | NA | NA | CASSTALAGELFF | TGTGCCAGTAGTACCGCCTTGGCCGGGGAGCTGTTTTTT
TRBJ1-6 | TRBV5-4 | TRBD1 | NA | CASSGGQGRNSPLHF | TGTGCCAGCAGCGGCGGACAGGGAAGAAATTCACCCCTCCACTTT
TRBJ2-5 | TRBV11-2 | TRBD2 | NA | CASSLDIWLAGGPTEETQYF | TGTGCCAGCAGCTTAGATATTTGGCTAGCGGGAGGGCCGACTGAGGAGACCCAGTACTTC
TRBJ2-7 | TRBV7-3 | NA | NA | CASSQGRGEDEQYF | TGTGCCAGCAGCCAAGGGAGGGGGGAAGACGAGCAGTACTTC
TRBJ2-1 | TRBV4-1 | TRBD2 | NA | CASSQPLAGSPNEQFF | TGCGCCAGCAGCCAACCACTAGCGGGGAGCCCCAATGAGCAGTTCTTC
TRBJ1-2 | TRBV9 | NA | NA | CASSVATGVGGYTF | TGTGCCAGCAGCGTAGCTACGGGGGTCGGCGGCTACACCTTC
TRBJ1-3 | TRBV11-2 | NA | NA | CASSFRGSSGNTIYF | TGTGCCAGCAGCTTTCGGGGGAGCTCTGGAAACACCATATATTTT
TRBJ2-7 | TRBV5-4 | NA | NA | CASSPDRGEQYF | TGTGCCAGCAGCCCCGACCGAGGCGAGCAGTACTTC
TRBJ2-3 | TRBV4-2 | NA | NA | CASSQDFGPGVGNTQYF | TGTGCCAGCAGCCAAGATTTCGGACCGGGGGTGGGTAATACGCAGTATTTT
TRBJ2-3 | TRBV7-8 | NA | NA | CASSLEWGFDTQYF | TGTGCCAGCAGCTTAGAGTGGGGGTTCGATACGCAGTATTTT
TRBJ2-1 | TRBV10-1 | TRBD2 | NA | CASSPSLAVYNEQFF | TGCGCCAGCAGTCCGTCACTAGCGGTCTACAATGAGCAGTTCTTC
TRBJ1-4 | TRBV29-1 | TRBD1 | few | CSVVGQGTTNEKLFF | TGCAGCGTTGTGGGACAGGGTACAACTAATGAAAAACTGTTTTTT
TRBJ1-4 | TRBV7-9 | NA | NA | CASSLANEKLFF | TGTGCCAGCAGCTTAGCCAATGAAAAACTGTTTTTT
TRBJ2-2 | TRBV7-9 | NA | NA | CASENTIPANTGELFF | TGTGCCAGCGAGAACACCATCCCCGCGAACACCGGGGAGCTGTTTTTT